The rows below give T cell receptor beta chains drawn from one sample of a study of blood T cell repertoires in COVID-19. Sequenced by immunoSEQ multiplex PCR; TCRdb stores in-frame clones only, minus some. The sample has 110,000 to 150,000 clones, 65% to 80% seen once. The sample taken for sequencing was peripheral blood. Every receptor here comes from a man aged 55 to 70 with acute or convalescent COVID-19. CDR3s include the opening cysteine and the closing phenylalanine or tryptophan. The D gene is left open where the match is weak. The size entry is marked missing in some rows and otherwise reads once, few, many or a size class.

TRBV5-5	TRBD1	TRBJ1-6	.	CASSNGQVRGSPLHF	TGTGCCAGCAGCAACGGACAGGTTCGAGGTTCACCCCTCCACTTT
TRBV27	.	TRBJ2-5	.	CASSWRRRETQYF	TGTGCCAGCAGTTGGCGGAGAAGGGAGACCCAGTACTTC
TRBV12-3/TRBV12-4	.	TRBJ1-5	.	CASSQGGNQPQHF	TGTGCCAGCAGTCAAGGAGGGAATCAGCCCCAGCATTTT
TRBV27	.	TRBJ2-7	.	CASRGSPPHEQYF	TGTGCCAGTCGGGGGTCCCCTCCCCACGAGCAGTACTTC
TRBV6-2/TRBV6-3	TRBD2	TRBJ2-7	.	CASSYFATGGKYEQYF	TGTGCCAGCAGTTATTTTGCGACGGGAGGGAAATACGAGCAGTACTTC
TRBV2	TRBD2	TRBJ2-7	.	CASRGLAFYEQYF	TGTGCCAGCCGTGGACTAGCGTTCTACGAGCAGTACTTC
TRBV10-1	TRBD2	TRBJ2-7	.	CASSETSGEWEQYF	TGCGCCAGCAGTGAAACTAGCGGGGAGTGGGAGCAGTACTTC
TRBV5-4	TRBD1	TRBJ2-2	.	CASSQGAGGINTGELFF	TGTGCCAGCAGCCAGGGGGCAGGGGGAATTAACACCGGGGAGCTGTTTTTT
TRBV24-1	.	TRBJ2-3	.	CATSDPRDISTDTQYF	TGTGCCACCAGTGACCCCCGGGACATTTCCACAGATACGCAGTATTTT
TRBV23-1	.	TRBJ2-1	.	CASSQPRGADYNEQFF	TGCGCCAGCAGTCAACCCAGGGGCGCGGACTACAATGAGCAGTTCTTC
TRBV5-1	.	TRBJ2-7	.	CASSLAAVDEQYF	TGCGCCAGCAGCTTGGCGGCGGTCGACGAGCAGTACTTC
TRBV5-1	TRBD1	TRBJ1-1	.	CASSSDRGGTEAFF	TGCGCCAGCAGCTCCGACAGGGGCGGCACTGAAGCTTTCTTT
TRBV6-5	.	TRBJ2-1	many	CASGPDLSYNEQFF	TGTGCCAGCGGCCCTGACTTATCCTACAATGAGCAGTTCTTC
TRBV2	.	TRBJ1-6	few	CASGGGADGQNSPLHF	TGTGCCAGCGGAGGAGGGGCCGACGGGCAAAATTCACCCCTCCACTTT
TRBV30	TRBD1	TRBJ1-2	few	CAGDRVGYGYTF	TGTGCCGGGGACAGGGTGGGCTATGGCTACACCTTC
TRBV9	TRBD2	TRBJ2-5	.	CASSVGLAGVGGTQYF	TGTGCCAGCAGCGTAGGACTAGCGGGAGTCGGCGGGACCCAGTACTTC
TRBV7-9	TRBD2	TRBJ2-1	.	CASSPIEAGGTDEQFF	TGTGCCAGCAGCCCCATTGAGGCGGGAGGAACGGATGAGCAGTTCTTC
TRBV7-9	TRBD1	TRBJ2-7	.	CASSDGQGAYYEQYF	TGTGCCAGCAGCGACGGACAGGGGGCTTACTACGAGCAGTACTTC
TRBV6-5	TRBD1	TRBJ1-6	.	CASSRDSYSPLHF	TGTGCCAGCAGTAGGGACAGTTATTCACCCCTCCACTTT
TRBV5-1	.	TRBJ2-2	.	CASSSREANTGELFF	TGCGCCAGCAGTTCCAGGGAGGCGAACACCGGGGAGCTGTTTTTT
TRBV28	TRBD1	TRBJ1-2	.	CASSSPGQPPPGYTF	TGTGCCAGCAGTTCGCCGGGACAGCCTCCCCCTGGCTACACCTTC
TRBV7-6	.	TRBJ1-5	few	CASSPAGMPQHF	TGTGCCAGCAGCCCCGCCGGGATGCCCCAGCATTTT
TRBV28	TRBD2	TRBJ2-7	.	CASSFGGENYEQYF	TGTGCCAGCAGTTTTGGGGGGGAGAACTACGAGCAGTACTTC
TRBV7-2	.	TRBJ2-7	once	CASSLEWTRGEQYF	TGTGCCAGCAGCTTAGAATGGACCAGGGGCGAGCAGTACTTC
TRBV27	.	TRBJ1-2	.	CASSLNGGGIYGYTF	TGTGCCAGCAGTTTAAACGGTGGGGGGATCTATGGCTACACCTTC
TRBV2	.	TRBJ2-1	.	CASSEVFSNEQFF	TGTGCCAGCAGTGAAGTCTTTTCCAATGAGCAGTTCTTC
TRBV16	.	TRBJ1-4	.	CASRPRLEDGEKLFF	TGTGCCAGCAGACCACGTTTAGAGGATGGGGAAAAACTGTTTTTT
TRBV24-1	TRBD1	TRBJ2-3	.	CATSDWGTGGTDTQYF	TGTGCCACCAGTGATTGGGGGACAGGGGGCACAGATACGCAGTATTTT
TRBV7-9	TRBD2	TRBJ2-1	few	CASSFSGLAGTYNEQFF	TGTGCCAGCAGCTTTTCAGGACTAGCGGGAACCTACAATGAGCAGTTCTTC
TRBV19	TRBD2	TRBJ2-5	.	CASSSAGTSNGETQYF	TGTGCCAGTAGTAGCGCCGGGACTAGCAACGGGGAGACCCAGTACTTC
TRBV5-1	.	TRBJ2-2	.	CASSLNRLDTGELFF	TGCGCCAGCAGCTTAAACCGATTAGACACCGGGGAGCTGTTTTTT
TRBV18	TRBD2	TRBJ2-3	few	CASSPGLGGSTDTQYF	TGTGCCAGCTCACCGGGACTAGGAGGCAGCACAGATACGCAGTATTTT
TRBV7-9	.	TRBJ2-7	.	CASSSNRDRLLNEQYF	TGTGCCAGCAGCTCCAACAGGGACCGGCTCCTTAACGAGCAGTACTTC
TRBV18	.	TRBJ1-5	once	CASSPQAGGSNQPQHF	TGTGCCAGCTCACCACAGGCGGGGGGTAGCAATCAGCCCCAGCATTTT
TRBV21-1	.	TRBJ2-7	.	CASSNRGGKRELGYEQYF	TGTGCCAGCAGCAATCGAGGGGGTAAGCGGGAGCTGGGCTACGAGCAGTACTTC
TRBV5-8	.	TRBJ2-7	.	CASSAGFEQYF	TGTGCCAGCAGCGCGGGGTTCGAGCAGTACTTC
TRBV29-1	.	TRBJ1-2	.	CSGTANYGYTF	TGCAGCGGGACAGCAAACTATGGCTACACCTTC
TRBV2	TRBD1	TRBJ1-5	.	CASSEGTGGRQPQHF	TGTGCCAGCAGTGAAGGGACAGGGGGCAGACAGCCCCAGCATTTT
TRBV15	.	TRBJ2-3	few	CATSSLRLSTDTQYF	TGTGCCACCAGCTCTCTCCGACTTAGCACAGATACGCAGTATTTT
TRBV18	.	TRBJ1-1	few	CASSLGAFEAFF	TGTGCCAGCTCGCTGGGGGCCTTTGAAGCTTTCTTT
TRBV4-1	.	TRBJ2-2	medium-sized	CASSPRSGPNTGELFF	TGCGCCAGCAGCCCCAGGTCAGGGCCGAACACCGGGGAGCTGTTTTTT
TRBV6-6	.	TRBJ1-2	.	CASREGRGGYTF	TGTGCCAGCAGGGAGGGGAGGGGTGGCTACACCTTC
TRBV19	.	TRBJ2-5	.	CASSLSVAGSETQYF	TGTGCCAGTAGTCTTTCGGTCGCCGGGAGCGAGACCCAGTACTTC
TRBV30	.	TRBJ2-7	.	CAWTTTGHGQYF	TGTGCCTGGACGACCACAGGTCATGGGCAGTACTTC
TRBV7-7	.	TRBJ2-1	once	CASSSPPLGGNVQFF	TGTGCCAGCAGCTCCCCTCCCCTAGGGGGTAATGTGCAGTTCTTC
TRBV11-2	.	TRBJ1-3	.	CASSKQGLNTIYF	TGTGCCAGCAGTAAACAGGGTTTAAACACCATATATTTT
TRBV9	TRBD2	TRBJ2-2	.	CASSLEPGTSAGGLFF	TGTGCCAGCAGCTTAGAACCCGGGACTAGCGCCGGGGGGCTGTTTTTT
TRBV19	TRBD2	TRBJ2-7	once	CAEKGTSGSSYEQYF	TGTGCCGAGAAAGGGACTAGCGGTAGCTCCTACGAGCAGTACTTC
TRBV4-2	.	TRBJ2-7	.	CASSQEGPLASSYEQYF	TGTGCCAGCAGCCAAGAAGGCCCACTAGCCAGCTCCTACGAGCAGTACTTC
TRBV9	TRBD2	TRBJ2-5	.	CASSGGLAGEETQYF	TGTGCCAGCAGCGGAGGACTAGCGGGAGAAGAGACCCAGTACTTC
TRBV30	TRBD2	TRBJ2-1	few	CAWRTPAGNNEQFF	TGTGCCTGGAGAACGCCAGCGGGAAACAATGAGCAGTTCTTC
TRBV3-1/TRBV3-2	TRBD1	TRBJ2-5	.	CASSLGQGVWETQYF	TGTGCCAGCAGCCTAGGACAGGGGGTATGGGAGACCCAGTACTTC
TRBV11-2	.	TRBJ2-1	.	CASSQTTYNEQFF	TGTGCCAGCAGCCAAACAACCTACAATGAGCAGTTCTTC
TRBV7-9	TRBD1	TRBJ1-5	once	CASSPGQGIPSNQPQHF	TGTGCCAGCAGCCCCGGACAGGGAATCCCTAGCAATCAGCCCCAGCATTTT
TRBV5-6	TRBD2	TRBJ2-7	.	CASSLTGLAGAYEQYF	TGTGCCAGCAGCTTGACGGGACTAGCGGGAGCGTACGAGCAGTACTTC
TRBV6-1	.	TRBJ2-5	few	CASSEGRGGLETQYF	TGTGCCAGCAGTGAAGGGAGGGGAGGCTTAGAGACCCAGTACTTC
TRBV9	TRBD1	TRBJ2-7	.	CASSASSLTGGDPYEQYF	TGTGCCAGCAGCGCTTCATCCTTAACAGGGGGCGATCCCTACGAGCAGTACTTC